This T cell receptor beta chain was sequenced for a study of identical twins (dated by TCRdb to about 2016). General notes on the study: To test whether fetal clonotypes persist, the study used deep sequencing on TCR alpha and beta repertoires from monozygotic twins, unrelated adults of various ages, and cord blood. Replicate twin experiments were performed at different times using different library preparation protocols to rule out contamination. Overall study outcomes, separate from this receptor: Invariant T cells such as MAIT and iNKT could partly confound zero-insertion analyses, although diverse VJ usage argued against such confounding for most clonotypes. Out-of-frame TCR alpha sharing in monozygotic twins was systematically underestimated by recombination models, whereas sharing between unrelated individuals was in agreement with the recombination models. Compared with coincidental sharing between unrelated individuals, out-of-frame TCR alpha sequences shared between twins showed an excess of sequences with low generation probability. Fewer insertions were carried by abundant cord blood beta clonotypes; a weaker similar trend was observed in young adult naive repertoires, while no such trend was observed in memory repertoires. Because the same donors could not be followed over many years, the conclusions depended on cross-sectional statistical analysis. In beta out-of-frame sequences, excess twin sharing was weaker, because having fewer shared sequences lowered the signal-to-noise ratio.

Spanning cysteine to phenylalanine, the CDR3 consists of 16 amino acids. Only CDR3 DNA remains: 48 bases, in frame from the first base. The germline ends are 16 bases apart after V is trimmed by 4 bases and J by 2 bases. From a lookup of the germline V gene, CDR1 and CDR2 are SGHDN and FVKESK. Only healthy Caucasian donors were included. The researchers also sequenced three unrelated adults who were not twins: a male aged 18 to 29, a male aged 50 to 59, and a female aged 50 to 59. Using Miltenyi CD45RO+ enrichment and human naive T-cell isolation kits, memory (CD45RO+) and naive T cells were isolated from PBMC. Details on this clonotype: This receptor's antigen is unknown. The sample holds no much larger clone one base away, and base qualities are not on file.

Libraries were built with 5' RACE. Sequenced using an Illumina HiSeq 2000. A universal primer binding site was introduced by template switching, and a unique molecular identifier was present in the final cDNA, enabling accurate counting of TCR cDNA molecules. Specific primers in the conserved constant-segment region were used to synthesize first-strand cDNA for the TCR alpha and beta chains. To control for contamination, every cDNA library carried two barcodes: a SMART-Mk sample barcode plus Illumina barcodes. TruSeq adapter sequences, together with Illumina sample barcodes, were added in two successive PCR steps. The Illumina HiSeq platform was used with custom primers to sequence TCR alpha and beta cDNA libraries. On the study's bioinformatics: Raw reads were processed with MiGEC to extract unique molecular identifiers, and MiXCR was used to determine CDR3 positions. For each individual, recombination models were inferred using an EM algorithm with the repgenHMM and IGoR tools. The tcR package in R was used for shared clonotype analysis, with sharing normalized by the product of cloneset sizes. Out-of-frame nonproductive sequences were analyzed to study raw recombination free of thymic and clonal selection effects. TCRdb ran its own pipeline on the public reads, namely fastp trimming at Q25 and MiXCR clone calling, and kept in-frame beta chains. Every entry covers one CDR3 protein and lists the most common genes and DNA from its rows. TCRdb assigned the V and J calls; the authors' analysis was not used. The sample contains 640,000 or so distinct CDR3 sequences, around 6% of them found a single time. Approximately 2% of the sample lies in the top ten.

This sequence was found in a man between 18 and 29 years old in good health. Sequenced sample: naive T cells sorted from blood. This sample's cell subset or site label indicates: cells isolated with a human naive T-cell isolation kit. In this chain, TRBV14 is recombined with TRBJ2-3, with the identity of the D gene unclear. At the DNA level, the sequence is TGTGCCAGCAGCCGAACCCCCCCGGAGTCCACAGATACGCAGTATTTT. Protein translation: CASSRTPPESTDTQYF.